These T cell receptor beta chains were read from a single sample in a study of T cell clonotyping in hematopoietic cell transplantation. The data were produced by immunoSEQ multiplex PCR, yet TCRdb's version contains in-frame clones alone and is incomplete. The sample holds some 6,000 clones, approximately 91% seen once. The sequenced sample was peripheral blood mononuclear cells, obtained 100 days after allogeneic stem cell transplant. These receptors were taken from a female patient aged 50 to 60 who had an allogeneic stem cell transplant from a related donor, so the T cells may come from the graft donor. Some clones in this sample may be carry-over from other donors' samples. CDR3s include the opening cysteine and the closing phenylalanine or tryptophan. The D gene is left open where the match is weak. Only some rows state a clone size, as once, few, many or a class for expanded clones.

j_gene | v_gene | abundance | d_gene | CDR3aa | CDR3nt
TRBJ2-2 | TRBV27 | . | . | CASSFASLGTGELFF | TGTGCCAGCAGTTTTGCCAGTTTGGGCACCGGGGAGCTGTTTTTT
TRBJ2-7 | TRBV5-1 | . | . | CASSFKRAGDEQYF | TGCGCCAGCAGCTTCAAACGGGCCGGCGACGAGCAGTACTTC
TRBJ1-1 | TRBV6-5 | . | . | CASSYAGVSGTEAFF | TGTGCCAGCAGTTACGCGGGAGTTAGTGGGACTGAAGCTTTCTTT
TRBJ1-5 | TRBV7-6 | . | TRBD1 | CASSLGATGGDQPQHF | TGTGCCAGCAGCTTAGGAGCGACAGGGGGAGATCAGCCCCAGCATTTT
TRBJ2-1 | TRBV19 | . | TRBD1 | CASGDRGNGNEQFF | TGTGCCAGTGGGGACAGGGGGAATGGGAATGAGCAGTTCTTC
TRBJ1-4 | TRBV2 | once | TRBD1 | CASHDRGGNEKLFF | TGTGCCAGCCACGACAGGGGAGGAAATGAAAAACTGTTTTTT
TRBJ1-1 | TRBV19 | . | . | CASSMRGLGTEAFF | TGTGCCAGTAGTATGCGGGGGCTTGGGACTGAAGCTTTCTTT
TRBJ1-1 | TRBV6-1 | . | . | CASTRTEEAFF | TGTGCCAGCACCCGGACGGAAGAAGCTTTCTTT
TRBJ1-1 | TRBV5-1 | . | . | CASSLVPGSTEAFF | TGCGCCAGCAGCTTGGTACCCGGCAGCACTGAAGCTTTCTTT
TRBJ2-7 | TRBV4-1 | . | TRBD2 | CASSLEHPGGTYEQYF | TGCGCCAGCAGCCTCGAACATCCGGGAGGGACCTACGAGCAGTACTTC
TRBJ2-7 | TRBV7-6 | . | . | CASSLAPDSSYEQYF | TGTGCCAGCAGCTTAGCACCGGACAGCTCCTACGAGCAGTACTTC
TRBJ1-1 | TRBV7-2 | . | . | CASSPLGIEAFF | TGTGCCAGCAGCCCCCTGGGAATTGAAGCTTTCTTT
TRBJ1-1 | TRBV5-1 | . | . | CASSLDPGGRTEAFF | TGCGCCAGCAGCTTGGATCCGGGGGGCCGGACTGAAGCTTTCTTT
TRBJ1-2 | TRBV7-2 | . | . | CASSLAGVDGYTF | TGTGCCAGCAGCTTAGCAGGGGTTGATGGCTACACCTTC